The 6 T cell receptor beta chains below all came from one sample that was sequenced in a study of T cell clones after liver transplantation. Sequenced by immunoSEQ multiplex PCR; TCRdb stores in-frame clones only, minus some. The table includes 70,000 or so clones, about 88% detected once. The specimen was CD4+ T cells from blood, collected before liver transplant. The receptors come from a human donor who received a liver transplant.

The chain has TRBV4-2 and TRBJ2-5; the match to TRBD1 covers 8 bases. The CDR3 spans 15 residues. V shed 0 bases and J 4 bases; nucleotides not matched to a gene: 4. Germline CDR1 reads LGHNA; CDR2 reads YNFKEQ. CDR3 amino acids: CASSQDLQGAETQYF. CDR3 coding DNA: TGTGCCAGCAGCCAAGATCTGCAGGGGGCAGAGACCCAGTACTTC.

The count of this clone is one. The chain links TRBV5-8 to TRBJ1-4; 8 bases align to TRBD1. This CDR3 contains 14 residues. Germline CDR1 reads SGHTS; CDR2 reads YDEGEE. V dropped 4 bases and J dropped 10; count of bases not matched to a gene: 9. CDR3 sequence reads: CASSVPGTGRKLFF. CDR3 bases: TGTGCCAGCAGCGTTCCCGGGACAGGCAGAAAACTGTTTTTT.

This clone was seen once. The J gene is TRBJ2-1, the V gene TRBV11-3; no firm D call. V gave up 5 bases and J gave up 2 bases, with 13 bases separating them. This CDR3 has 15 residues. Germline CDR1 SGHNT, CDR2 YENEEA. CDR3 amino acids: CASSITSYAYNEQFF. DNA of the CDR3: TGTGCCAGCAGCATTACCAGTTACGCCTACAATGAGCAGTTCTTC.

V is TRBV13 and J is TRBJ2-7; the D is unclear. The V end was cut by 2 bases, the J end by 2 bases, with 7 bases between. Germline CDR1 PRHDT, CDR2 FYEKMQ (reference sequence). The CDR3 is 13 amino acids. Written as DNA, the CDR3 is TGTGCCAGCAGCTTATATGGTCCCTACGAGCAGTACTTC. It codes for CASSLYGPYEQYF.

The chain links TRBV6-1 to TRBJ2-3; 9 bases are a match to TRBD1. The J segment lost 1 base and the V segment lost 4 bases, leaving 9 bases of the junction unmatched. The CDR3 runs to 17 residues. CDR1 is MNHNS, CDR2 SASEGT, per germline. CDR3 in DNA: TGTGCCAGCAGTGGAGCGACAGGGGGGTCTCGCACAGATACGCAGTATTTT. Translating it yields CASSGATGGSRTDTQYF.

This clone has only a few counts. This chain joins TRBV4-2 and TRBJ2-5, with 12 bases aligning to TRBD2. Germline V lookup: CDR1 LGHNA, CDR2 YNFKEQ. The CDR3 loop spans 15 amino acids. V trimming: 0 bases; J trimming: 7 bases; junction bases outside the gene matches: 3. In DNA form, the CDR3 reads TGTGCCAGCAGCCAAGATCAACTAGCGGGGGGGACCCAGTACTTC. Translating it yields CASSQDQLAGGTQYF.